This is a list of T cell receptor beta chains from one sample in a study of CD8 T cells in ankylosing spondylitis. MiXCR was run by TCRdb on the 5' RACE reads, yielding one entry per CDR3 protein. Among 200,000 to 250,000 distinct CDR3 sequences listed, 8% to 11% were seen once. Sequencing input: blood, either unsorted or a sorted T cell fraction (not recorded which). The receptor set was obtained from a male donor with ankylosing spondylitis or in good health (not recorded which). Both conserved end residues are part of each CDR3. A D gene is named only where the DNA matches it firmly. A clone size is listed for some rows: how often the clone was seen (once, few, many), or a class if it is expanded.

CDR3aa: CASSHPWRDGYTF
CDR3nt: TGTGCCAGCAGCCACCCTTGGAGGGACGGCTACACCTTC
abundance: few
j_gene: TRBJ1-2
v_gene: TRBV4-2
d_gene: NA

CDR3aa: CASSLPGGGQQYF
CDR3nt: TGTGCCAGCAGTTTACCGGGAGGGGGTCAGCAGTACTTC
abundance: few
j_gene: TRBJ2-7
v_gene: TRBV12-3/TRBV12-4
d_gene: TRBD2

CDR3aa: CSARDRGEGAGQPQHF
CDR3nt: TGCAGTGCTAGAGATCGGGGAGAGGGGGCAGGACAGCCCCAGCATTTT
abundance: many
j_gene: TRBJ1-5
v_gene: TRBV20-1
d_gene: TRBD1

CDR3aa: CAISPRLPPTGTDTQYF
CDR3nt: TGTGCCATCAGCCCTCGGCTACCCCCAACGGGCACAGATACGCAGTATTTT
abundance: NA
j_gene: TRBJ2-3
v_gene: TRBV5-6
d_gene: NA

CDR3aa: CASGLVSGGSGTGELFF
CDR3nt: TGTGCTAGTGGTTTAGTATCGGGAGGGTCCGGCACCGGGGAGCTGTTTTTT
abundance: NA
j_gene: TRBJ2-2
v_gene: TRBV12-5
d_gene: TRBD2

CDR3aa: CASSSVGGYGYTF
CDR3nt: TGTGCCAGCAGTTCGGTCGGAGGCTATGGCTACACCTTC
abundance: many
j_gene: TRBJ1-2
v_gene: TRBV6-5
d_gene: NA

CDR3aa: CASSQEGYTTYEQYF
CDR3nt: TGTGCCAGCAGCCAAGAAGGTTACACCACCTACGAGCAGTACTTC
abundance: many
j_gene: TRBJ2-7
v_gene: TRBV4-2
d_gene: NA

CDR3aa: CASSQDSGYTDTQYF
CDR3nt: TGTGCCAGCAGCCAAGACAGCGGATACACAGATACGCAGTATTTT
abundance: many
j_gene: TRBJ2-3
v_gene: TRBV3-1
d_gene: NA

CDR3aa: CASSILGLNEKLFF
CDR3nt: TGCGCCAGCAGCATCCTCGGGCTTAATGAAAAACTGTTTTTT
abundance: many
j_gene: TRBJ1-4
v_gene: TRBV5-1
d_gene: NA

CDR3aa: CASSRDSYNEKLFF
CDR3nt: TGTGCCAGCAGCCGGGACAGCTATAATGAAAAACTGTTTTTT
abundance: many
j_gene: TRBJ1-4
v_gene: TRBV11-2
d_gene: TRBD1

CDR3aa: CAQGDYEQYF
CDR3nt: TGTGCCCAGGGCGACTACGAGCAGTACTTC
abundance: NA
j_gene: TRBJ2-7
v_gene: TRBV30
d_gene: NA

CDR3aa: CSAALDLSWNTEAFF
CDR3nt: TGCAGCGCCGCGCTGGATCTCTCCTGGAACACTGAAGCTTTCTTT
abundance: many
j_gene: TRBJ1-1
v_gene: TRBV29-1
d_gene: NA

CDR3aa: CASSPGTNTDTQYF
CDR3nt: TGCGCCAGCAGCCCCGGGACTAACACAGATACGCAGTATTTT
abundance: many
j_gene: TRBJ2-3
v_gene: TRBV5-1
d_gene: TRBD2

CDR3aa: CASSPNPPREGYTF
CDR3nt: TGCGCCAGCAGCCCCAATCCGCCCCGGGAAGGCTACACCTTC
abundance: many
j_gene: TRBJ1-2
v_gene: TRBV5-1
d_gene: NA

CDR3aa: CASIPHRETNTEAFF
CDR3nt: TGTGCCAGCATCCCCCATCGGGAGACGAACACTGAAGCTTTCTTT
abundance: many
j_gene: TRBJ1-1
v_gene: TRBV6-1
d_gene: NA

CDR3aa: CASSSAGGGTDTQYF
CDR3nt: TGTGCCAGCAGCTCAGCGGGGGGCGGCACAGATACGCAGTATTTT
abundance: many
j_gene: TRBJ2-3
v_gene: TRBV12-3/TRBV12-4
d_gene: TRBD2

CDR3aa: CASSPVEVGWGTQYF
CDR3nt: TGTGCCAGCAGCCCCGTTGAAGTGGGGTGGGGGACCCAGTACTTC
abundance: many
j_gene: TRBJ2-5
v_gene: TRBV7-2
d_gene: NA

CDR3aa: CSVPRGGETQYF
CDR3nt: TGCAGTGTTCCAAGGGGTGGCGAGACCCAGTACTTC
abundance: many
j_gene: TRBJ2-5
v_gene: TRBV20-1
d_gene: NA

CDR3aa: CASQGSGNTIYF
CDR3nt: TGCGCCAGCCAGGGGTCCGGAAACACCATATATTTT
abundance: many
j_gene: TRBJ1-3
v_gene: TRBV5-1
d_gene: NA

CDR3aa: CASSKRGYTYEQYF
CDR3nt: TGTGCCAGCAGCAAGCGGGGCTACACCTACGAGCAGTACTTC
abundance: NA
j_gene: TRBJ2-7
v_gene: TRBV7-2
d_gene: TRBD2

CDR3aa: CAWKQGAAGANVLTF
CDR3nt: TGTGCCTGGAAACAGGGAGCGGCCGGGGCCAACGTCCTGACTTTC
abundance: many
j_gene: TRBJ2-6
v_gene: TRBV30
d_gene: NA

CDR3aa: CASSKGQGRGVNTEAFF
CDR3nt: TGTGCCAGCAGTAAGGGACAGGGACGCGGGGTGAACACTGAAGCTTTCTTT
abundance: many
j_gene: TRBJ1-1
v_gene: TRBV6-1
d_gene: TRBD1

CDR3aa: CASSLGETSGNMYEQYF
CDR3nt: TGTGCCAGCAGTTTAGGTGAAACTAGCGGGAATATGTACGAGCAGTACTTC
abundance: many
j_gene: TRBJ2-7
v_gene: TRBV12-3/TRBV12-4
d_gene: TRBD2